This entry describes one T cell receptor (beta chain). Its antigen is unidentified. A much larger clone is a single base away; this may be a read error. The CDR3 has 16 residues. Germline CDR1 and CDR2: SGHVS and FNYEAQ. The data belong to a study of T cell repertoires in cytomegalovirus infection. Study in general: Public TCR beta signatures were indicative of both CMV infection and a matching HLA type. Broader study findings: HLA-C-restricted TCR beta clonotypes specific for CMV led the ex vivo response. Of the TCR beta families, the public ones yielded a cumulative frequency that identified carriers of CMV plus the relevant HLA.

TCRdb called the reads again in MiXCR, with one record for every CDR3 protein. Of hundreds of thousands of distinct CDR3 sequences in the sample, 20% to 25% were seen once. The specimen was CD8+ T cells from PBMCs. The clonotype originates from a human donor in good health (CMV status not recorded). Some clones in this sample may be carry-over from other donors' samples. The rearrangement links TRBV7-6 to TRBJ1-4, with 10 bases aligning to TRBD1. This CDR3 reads CASNLETGTGAEKLFF. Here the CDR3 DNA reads TGTGCCAGCAACTTAGAGACAGGGACAGGGGCGGAAAAACTGTTTTTT.